The rows below give T cell receptor beta chains drawn from one sample of a study of T cell responses to AZD1222 COVID-19 vaccine. TCRdb keeps only in-frame clones here, not all; method: immunoSEQ multiplex PCR. The sample shows some 150,000 clones, roughly 90% of them seen only once. Sample: peripheral blood, taken 28 days after the second AZD1222 dose. These receptors were obtained from an adult who received the AZD1222 COVID-19 vaccine. The CDR3 runs from the conserved cysteine through the conserved F or W. Fields, in order: V gene, D gene, clone size, J gene, CDR3 protein, CDR3 DNA. A D gene is named only where the DNA matches it firmly. Clone size is shown for a subset of rows, as once, few, many or a class of expanded clone.

V: TRBV24-1
D: TRBD1
size: NA
J: TRBJ2-2
CDR3: CATSDPRPGQGGTGELFF
DNA: TGTGCCACCAGTGATCCGAGGCCGGGACAGGGTGGTACCGGGGAGCTGTTTTTT

V: TRBV11-2
D: NA
size: NA
J: TRBJ2-7
CDR3: CASSTPGGTLLYEQYF
DNA: TGTGCCAGCAGCACTCCGGGCGGGACATTACTCTACGAGCAGTACTTC

V: TRBV11-3
D: TRBD1
size: NA
J: TRBJ2-5
CDR3: CASSRRTGEETQYF
DNA: TGTGCCAGCAGCCGTAGGACAGGGGAAGAGACCCAGTACTTC

V: TRBV7-2
D: NA
size: once
J: TRBJ1-3
CDR3: CASNLEVSTGNTIYF
DNA: TGTGCCAGCAACTTAGAGGTCAGCACTGGCAACACCATATATTTT

V: TRBV12-3/TRBV12-4
D: NA
size: once
J: TRBJ2-1
CDR3: CASRLERNEQFF
DNA: TGTGCCAGCAGACTGGAGAGGAATGAGCAGTTCTTC

V: TRBV7-6
D: NA
size: NA
J: TRBJ2-7
CDR3: CASSSEGTPAYEQYF
DNA: TGTGCCAGCAGCTCGGAGGGGACACCCGCCTACGAGCAGTACTTC

V: TRBV7-9
D: TRBD1
size: few
J: TRBJ2-2
CDR3: CASSLSWDRRDTGELFF
DNA: TGTGCCAGCAGCCTATCCTGGGACAGAAGGGATACCGGGGAGCTGTTTTTT

V: TRBV6-1
D: NA
size: NA
J: TRBJ2-1
CDR3: CASSGVFSGRGNEQFF
DNA: TGTGCCAGCAGTGGAGTATTCTCGGGGCGCGGTAATGAGCAGTTCTTC

V: TRBV2
D: NA
size: NA
J: TRBJ2-1
CDR3: CASRRTANEQFF
DNA: TGTGCCAGCAGACGTACCGCTAATGAGCAGTTCTTC

V: TRBV19
D: TRBD2
size: NA
J: TRBJ2-4
CDR3: CASSRQAGGSKNIQYF
DNA: TGTGCCAGTAGCAGACAAGCGGGAGGGTCCAAAAACATTCAGTACTTC

V: TRBV10-3
D: TRBD1
size: NA
J: TRBJ2-7
CDR3: CAISESYGRQGAYEQYF
DNA: TGTGCCATCAGTGAGTCTTATGGTCGGCAGGGGGCCTACGAGCAGTACTTC

V: TRBV29-1
D: NA
size: once
J: TRBJ1-3
CDR3: CSLHSMEDTIYF
DNA: TGCAGCCTTCACTCGATGGAGGACACCATATATTTT

V: TRBV5-1
D: NA
size: NA
J: TRBJ2-7
CDR3: CASSLEASSYEQYF
DNA: TGCGCCAGCAGCTTGGAGGCGAGCTCCTACGAGCAGTACTTC

V: TRBV7-8
D: NA
size: NA
J: TRBJ2-3
CDR3: CASSPATDTQYF
DNA: TGTGCCAGCAGCCCTGCCACAGATACGCAGTATTTT

V: TRBV12-3/TRBV12-4
D: NA
size: NA
J: TRBJ1-4
CDR3: CASSQNNEKLFF
DNA: TGTGCCAGCAGTCAGAATAATGAAAAACTGTTTTTT

V: TRBV7-9
D: TRBD2
size: NA
J: TRBJ2-7
CDR3: CASLEASGSYEQYF
DNA: TGTGCCAGCCTCGAGGCTAGCGGGAGCTACGAGCAGTACTTC

V: TRBV6-5
D: NA
size: few
J: TRBJ1-4
CDR3: CASSYGNGELFF
DNA: TGTGCCAGCAGTTACGGGAATGGGGAACTGTTTTTT

V: TRBV19
D: NA
size: once
J: TRBJ1-1
CDR3: CASSISRGRGRTEAFF
DNA: TGTGCCAGTAGTATAAGTCGGGGGCGGGGACGGACTGAAGCTTTCTTT

V: TRBV25-1
D: NA
size: NA
J: TRBJ2-2
CDR3: CASRAPVGVGAGELFF
DNA: TGTGCCAGCAGGGCCCCGGTAGGAGTTGGGGCCGGGGAGCTGTTTTTT

V: TRBV5-1
D: NA
size: NA
J: TRBJ2-7
CDR3: CASSLRGLSYEQYF
DNA: TGCGCCAGCAGCTTACGTGGCCTCTCCTACGAGCAGTACTTC

V: TRBV7-9
D: NA
size: NA
J: TRBJ2-3
CDR3: CASSLGRESTDTQYF
DNA: TGTGCCAGCAGCTTAGGTCGGGAGAGCACAGATACGCAGTATTTT

V: TRBV5-4
D: TRBD2
size: NA
J: TRBJ2-1
CDR3: CASSLEGGRANEQFF
DNA: TGTGCCAGCAGCTTGGAAGGCGGGAGGGCCAATGAGCAGTTCTTC

V: TRBV15
D: NA
size: once
J: TRBJ2-3
CDR3: CATSREGTGRSTDTQYF
DNA: TGTGCCACCAGCAGGGAGGGAACAGGGCGTAGCACAGATACGCAGTATTTT

V: TRBV11-3
D: TRBD1
size: NA
J: TRBJ2-2
CDR3: CASRFSGQGAPGELFF
DNA: TGTGCCAGCAGATTTAGTGGACAGGGGGCACCCGGGGAGCTGTTTTTT

V: TRBV19
D: NA
size: NA
J: TRBJ2-7
CDR3: CASSTRVGSGTYEQYF
DNA: TGTGCCAGTAGTACCCGAGTGGGGAGCGGAACCTACGAGCAGTACTTC

V: TRBV6-5
D: NA
size: NA
J: TRBJ1-2
CDR3: CASSYVGVGGYTF
DNA: TGTGCCAGCAGTTATGTAGGGGTCGGGGGCTACACCTTC

V: TRBV6-5
D: NA
size: NA
J: TRBJ1-1
CDR3: CASLTVGTEAFF
DNA: TGTGCCAGCTTGACTGTAGGCACTGAAGCTTTCTTT

V: TRBV7-9
D: NA
size: NA
J: TRBJ2-2
CDR3: CASSKAPLAGELFF
DNA: TGTGCCAGCAGCAAGGCCCCCTTGGCCGGGGAGCTGTTTTTT

V: TRBV20-1
D: NA
size: NA
J: TRBJ1-2
CDR3: CSASPTGIYGYTF
DNA: TGCAGTGCTAGTCCGACAGGTATCTATGGCTACACCTTC

V: TRBV7-9
D: NA
size: few
J: TRBJ1-1
CDR3: CASSSFSEVGDEAFF
DNA: TGTGCCAGCAGCTCCTTCTCCGAGGTGGGCGATGAAGCTTTCTTT

V: TRBV24-1
D: NA
size: NA
J: TRBJ2-3
CDR3: CATSGAGYGTDTQYF
DNA: TGTGCCACCAGTGGGGCAGGGTACGGCACAGATACGCAGTATTTT

V: TRBV14
D: TRBD2
size: NA
J: TRBJ2-3
CDR3: CASSPGGLATDTQYF
DNA: TGTGCCAGCAGCCCGGGGGGACTAGCGACAGATACGCAGTATTTT

V: TRBV6-4
D: NA
size: NA
J: TRBJ1-2
CDR3: CASSDGDRPGHGYTF
DNA: TGTGCCAGCAGTGACGGTGATCGGCCAGGTCATGGCTACACCTTC

V: TRBV7-6
D: NA
size: NA
J: TRBJ1-2
CDR3: CASSLGRGTGNGYTF
DNA: TGTGCCAGCAGCTTAGGCCGGGGTACAGGGAATGGCTACACCTTC

V: TRBV18
D: NA
size: once
J: TRBJ2-7
CDR3: CASSPRGGTYEQYF
DNA: TGTGCCAGCTCACCACGAGGGGGGACCTACGAGCAGTACTTC

V: TRBV6-1
D: NA
size: NA
J: TRBJ2-2
CDR3: CASSEAMGARTGELFF
DNA: TGTGCCAGCAGTGAAGCGATGGGGGCGCGCACCGGGGAGCTGTTTTTT

V: TRBV3-1/TRBV3-2
D: TRBD2
size: NA
J: TRBJ2-5
CDR3: CASSLTGTSGGGTQYF
DNA: TGTGCCAGCAGCCTTACCGGGACTAGCGGGGGGGGGACCCAGTACTTC

V: TRBV19
D: NA
size: NA
J: TRBJ2-3
CDR3: CASSISFTDTQYF
DNA: TGTGCCAGTAGTATAAGTTTCACAGATACGCAGTATTTT

V: TRBV2
D: NA
size: few
J: TRBJ1-2
CDR3: CASSEADVVGGGYTF
DNA: TGTGCCAGCAGTGAAGCGGATGTAGTGGGAGGGGGCTACACCTTC

V: TRBV19
D: NA
size: NA
J: TRBJ1-5
CDR3: CASSILGGNQPQHF
DNA: TGTGCCAGTAGTATTTTAGGGGGCAATCAGCCCCAGCATTTT

V: TRBV10-3
D: TRBD1
size: NA
J: TRBJ1-2
CDR3: CAISGGDRGNGYTF
DNA: TGTGCCATCAGTGGAGGGGACAGGGGTAATGGCTACACCTTC

V: TRBV6-1
D: NA
size: NA
J: TRBJ2-5
CDR3: CASSERGRETQYF
DNA: TGTGCCAGCAGTGAACGGGGGAGAGAGACCCAGTACTTC

V: TRBV29-1
D: NA
size: NA
J: TRBJ1-2
CDR3: CSVESGTGTHYGYTF
DNA: TGCAGCGTTGAATCCGGAACCGGAACCCACTATGGCTACACCTTC

V: TRBV19
D: TRBD1
size: NA
J: TRBJ2-3
CDR3: CASSIGRGQGSTDTQYF
DNA: TGTGCCAGTAGTATAGGCCGGGGACAGGGGAGCACAGATACGCAGTATTTT